This TCR beta chain originates from a study of monozygotic twins with inflammatory bowel disease. The V gene's germline CDR1 is MNHEY and CDR2 SVGAGI. The CDR3 consists of 17 residues. From the 5' RACE reads, TCRdb lists one entry per CDR3 protein and no DNA. The sample features a few hundred thousand distinct CDR3 sequences, with approximately 5.4% in its top ten. The clonotype was recovered from a human donor with ulcerative colitis or Crohn's disease, or a healthy co-twin of an affected twin (not recorded which). Sequenced material: blood. The V gene is TRBV6-5, the J gene TRBJ2-2; there is no DNA to check the TCRdb D call of TRBD2. This CDR3 reads CASSPIGTSGIAGELFF.